Following are 16 T cell receptor beta chains from one sample sequenced in a study of T-cell reconstitution after alpha-beta-depleted transplantation in children. Preparation of the TCRbeta library involved a method that used unique molecular identifiers. TCRdb fed the PCR reads into MiXCR, producing one record per CDR3 protein. Among some 600,000 distinct CDR3 sequences listed, roughly 15% were seen once. The starting material was PBMCs from the stem cell graft donor, obtained from the stem cell graft. These receptors came from a human donor who donated a stem cell graft to a child with acute myeloid leukemia.

This clonotype was picked up many times. The genes are TRBV28 and TRBJ2-1, with D hard to call. CDR1 MDHEN and CDR2 SYDVKM come from the germline V gene. V gave up 5 bases and J gave up 5 bases, with 10 bases separating them. The CDR3 has 13 amino acids. CDR3 DNA sequence: TGTGCCAGCAGTCCCCCTGGACACAATGAGCAGTTCTTC. Translated: CASSPPGHNEQFF.

This rearrangement joins TRBV7-2 to TRBJ2-2; the D call may be TRBD1 or TRBD2 (5 bases each). The CDR3 consists of 15 residues. The germline V and J ends were trimmed by 3 bases and 4 bases, with 12 bases remaining between them. Germline assignment: CDR1 SGHTA and CDR2 FQGNSA. The CDR3 nucleotides are TGTGCCAGCAGCTTTCGGGACCGAACCACCGGGGAGCTGTTTTTT. Translation: CASSFRDRTTGELFF.

At least ten counts were recorded for this clonotype. The chain links TRBV20-1 to TRBJ2-2; D is unresolved. The CDR3 sequence is 14 residues long. Trimming pared 0 bases from V and 6 bases from J, leaving 11 bases between. In germline, CDR1 is DFQATT, CDR2 SNEGSKA (reference sequence). DNA of the CDR3: TGCAGTGCTAGAGAGACATTCCTGCCCGGGGAGCTGTTTTTT. This encodes CSARETFLPGELFF.

The DNA of the CDR3 is TGTGCCAGCAGCCGGACTCTTGCCTACAATGAGCAGTTCTTC. Protein product: CASSRTLAYNEQFF. The rearrangement joins TRBV14 to TRBJ2-1; D possibly corresponds to TRBD2 (5 bases). The CDR3 is 14 residues long. Between the trimmed V and J ends, which lost 4 bases and 2 bases, there was a span of 9 bases. Germline V gene lookup returns CDR1 SGHDN and CDR2 FVKESK.

This clonotype was observed a handful of times. This rearrangement joins TRBV7-2 to TRBJ1-5, with D uncertain. Germline lookup yields CDR1 SGHTA and CDR2 FQGNSA. V lost 0 bases and J 9 bases, leaving 15 bases between the germline ends. The CDR3 spans 15 residues. In DNA form, the CDR3 reads TGTGCCAGCAGCTTAGCGTCCGGGTCTGAACGGCCCCAGCATTTT. As protein: CASSLASGSERPQHF.

This clonotype was found many times. The V call is TRBV29-1, the J call TRBJ1-1; D uncertain. Trimming cost V 3 bases and J 2 bases, with 4 bases left between them. The germline CDR1 and CDR2 sequences are SQVTM and ANQGSEA. The CDR3 covers 11 residues. Written as DNA, the CDR3 is TGCAGCGTTGATCATAACACTGAAGCTTTCTTT. Its protein is CSVDHNTEAFF. The whole variable domain, remainder taken from reference TRBV29-1 and TRBJ1-1, is SAVISQKPSRDICQRGTSLTIQCQVDSQVTMMFWYRQQPGQSLTLIATANQGSEATYESGFVIDKFPISRPNLTFSTLTVSNMSPEDSSIYLCSVDHNTEAFFGQGTRLTVV.

CDR3 loop: CASSPSGLEQYV. CDR3 DNA sequence: TGTGCCAGCAGCCCGTCAGGACTCGAGCAGTACGTC. The chain employs TRBV28 and TRBJ2-7; TRBD2 is a possible D gene (5 bases). The CDR3 loop spans 12 amino acids. Germline CDR1 reads MDHEN; CDR2 reads SYDVKM. V lost 6 bases to trimming and J lost 6 bases, with 12 bases between them.

In its sample, this clonotype was seen many times. The V call is TRBV7-9, the J call TRBJ2-6; D remains unclear. V was pared by 6 bases and J by 2 bases, with 5 bases between. This CDR3 is built from 13 residues. The germline V gene has CDR1 SEHNR and CDR2 FQNEAQ (reference sequence). As DNA, the CDR3 is TGTGCCAGCAGGACTCCTGGGGCCAACGTCCTGACTTTC. It yields the protein CASRTPGANVLTF.

J is TRBJ1-2 and V is TRBV2; D not resolved. The V end lost 7 bases, the J end lost 4 bases, and 13 bases lay between the germline ends. This CDR3 comprises 13 residues. Germline lookup yields CDR1 SNHLY and CDR2 FYNNEI. CDR3 DNA: TGTGCCAGCACGAAGGGTTTGGCCTATGGCTACACCTTC. Its translation: CASTKGLAYGYTF.

The chain combines TRBV12-3 or TRBV12-4 with TRBJ2-7; 7 bases map to TRBD2. J gave up 3 bases and V 7 bases, and 9 bases lay outside the gene matches. The CDR3 consists of 14 residues. The CDR3 region is CASTTGGIVYEQYF. CDR3 in DNA: TGTGCCAGCACCACGGGGGGAATTGTCTACGAGCAGTACTTC.

This clonotype was found many times. The V and J genes are TRBV12-3 or TRBV12-4 and TRBJ1-1, with D unresolved. Trimming took off 5 bases at V and 10 bases at J, with 11 bases between the two ends. CDR3 length: 11 residues. The CDR3 nucleotides are TGTGCCAGCAGTCCTAGCCTGGGAGCTTTCTTT. Its translation: CASSPSLGAFF.

The rearrangement joins TRBV5-1 to TRBJ2-5; D tentatively reads TRBD1 or TRBD2 (5 bases each). The V and J ends lost 1 base and 1 base respectively, with 11 bases between them. The CDR3 contains 15 residues. The germline CDR1 and CDR2 sequences are SGHRS and YFSETQ. Here the CDR3 reads CASSLIPGTQETQYF. For the CDR3, the DNA is TGCGCCAGCAGCTTGATTCCGGGGACCCAAGAGACCCAGTACTTC. The full variable domain, in which reference TRBV5-1 and TRBJ2-5 provide the parts outside the CDR3, is KAGVTQTPRYLIKTRGQQVTLSCSPISGHRSVSWYQQTPGQGLQFLFEYFSETQRNKGNFPGRFSGRQFSNSRSEMNVSTLELGDSALYLCASSLIPGTQETQYFGPGTRLLVL.

Many counts were recorded for this clonotype. V gene TRBV7-2 combines with J gene TRBJ1-2; D gene unclear. Germline-derived CDR1 and CDR2 are SGHTA and FQGNSA. The V end was cut by 1 base, the J end by 8 bases, with 8 bases between. The CDR3 sequence is 12 residues long. This CDR3 is CASSLVLEGYTF. DNA of the CDR3: TGTGCCAGCAGCTTAGTATTGGAAGGCTACACCTTC.

This chain connects TRBV4-1 to TRBJ1-5; D call uncertain. The V end was cut by 0 bases, the J end by 1 base, with 10 bases between. The CDR3 spans 16 residues. Germline CDR1 MGHRA, CDR2 YSYEKL. The chain's CDR3 is CASSQDQAGSNQPQHF. The CDR3 DNA follows: TGCGCCAGCAGCCAAGATCAGGCGGGCAGCAATCAGCCCCAGCATTTT.

V gene TRBV7-2 combines with J gene TRBJ1-2; 9 bases map to TRBD1. V was pared by 3 bases and J by 3 bases, with 8 bases of the junction left unmatched. Germline V gives CDR1 SGHTA, CDR2 FQGNSA. The CDR3 contains 16 residues. CDR3 protein: CASSFLGQGLDYGYTF. CDR3 DNA: TGTGCCAGCAGCTTTCTTGGACAGGGGTTGGACTATGGCTACACCTTC.

This chain uses TRBV2 with TRBJ1-2, with 8 bases aligning to TRBD1. The CDR3 totals 13 residues. The germline gives CDR1 SNHLY, CDR2 FYNNEI. The V gene end was trimmed by 4 bases and the J gene end by 8 bases; junction bases not matched to a gene: 6. CDR3 in amino acids: CASSAYRGKGYTF. CDR3 nucleotides: TGTGCCAGCAGTGCTTACAGGGGGAAGGGCTACACCTTC.